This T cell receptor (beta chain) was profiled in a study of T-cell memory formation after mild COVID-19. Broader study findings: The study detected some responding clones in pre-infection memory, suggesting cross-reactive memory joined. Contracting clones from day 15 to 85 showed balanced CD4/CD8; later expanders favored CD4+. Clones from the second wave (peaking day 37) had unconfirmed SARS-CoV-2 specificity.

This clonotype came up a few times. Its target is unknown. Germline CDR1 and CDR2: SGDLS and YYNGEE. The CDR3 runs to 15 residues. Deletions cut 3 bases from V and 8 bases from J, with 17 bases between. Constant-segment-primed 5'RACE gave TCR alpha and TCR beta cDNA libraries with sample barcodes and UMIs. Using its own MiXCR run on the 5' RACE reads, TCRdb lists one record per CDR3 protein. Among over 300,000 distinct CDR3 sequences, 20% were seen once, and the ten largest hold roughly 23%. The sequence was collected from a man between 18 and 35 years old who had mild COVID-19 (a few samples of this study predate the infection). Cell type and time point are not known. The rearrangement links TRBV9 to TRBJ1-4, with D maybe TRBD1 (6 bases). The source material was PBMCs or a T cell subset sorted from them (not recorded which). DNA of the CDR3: TGTGCCAGCAGCGCCGTCAGGGGTGGGATAGAAAAACTGTTTTTT. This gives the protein CASSAVRGGIEKLFF.